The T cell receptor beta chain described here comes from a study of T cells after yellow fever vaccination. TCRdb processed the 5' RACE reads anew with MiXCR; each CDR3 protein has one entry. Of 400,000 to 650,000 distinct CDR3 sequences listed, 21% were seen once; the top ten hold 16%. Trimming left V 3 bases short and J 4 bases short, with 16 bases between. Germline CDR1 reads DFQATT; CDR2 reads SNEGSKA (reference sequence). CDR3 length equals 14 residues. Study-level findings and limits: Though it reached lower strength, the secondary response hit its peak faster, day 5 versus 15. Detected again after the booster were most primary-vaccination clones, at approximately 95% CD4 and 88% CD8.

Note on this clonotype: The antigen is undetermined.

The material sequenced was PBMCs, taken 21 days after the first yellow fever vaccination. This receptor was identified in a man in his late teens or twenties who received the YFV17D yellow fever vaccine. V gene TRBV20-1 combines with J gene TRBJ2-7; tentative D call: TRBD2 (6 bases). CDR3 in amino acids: CSARGLSRGYEQYF. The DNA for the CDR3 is TGCAGTGCTAGGGGGCTTTCGCGGGGTTACGAGCAGTACTTC.